These 13 T cell receptor beta chains originate from one sample sequenced in a study of T cells in tumors after PD-1 blockade. Method: immunoSEQ multiplex PCR; TCRdb's copy keeps in-frame clones and lacks some. The repertoire holds about 15,000 clones, with approximately 80% as singletons. Here the sequenced sample was PBMCs, taken after anti-PD-1 treatment. The receptors here all came from a human donor with basal cell carcinoma.

V is TRBV5-4 and J is TRBJ2-5, with 8 bases aligning to TRBD1. The CDR3 totals 15 residues. Losses at the gene ends were 4 bases for V and 2 bases for J; bases not matched to a gene: 7. Germline V gives CDR1 SGHNT, CDR2 YYREEE (reference sequence). The CDR3 DNA reads TGTGCCAGCAGCCACTCCGGGACAGGACAAGAGACCCAGTACTTC. Its translation is CASSHSGTGQETQYF.

This clone came up a few times. The chain is built from TRBV2 and TRBJ1-1, with D uncertain. Trimming removed 0 bases from V and 4 bases from J, with 12 bases in between. This CDR3 contains 15 residues. Per the germline V gene, CDR1 is SNHLY and CDR2 is FYNNEI. CDR3 region: CASSEALVLGTEAFF. DNA of the CDR3: TGTGCCAGCAGTGAAGCGCTTGTCCTTGGCACTGAAGCTTTCTTT. Full variable domain (missing parts from reference TRBV2 and TRBJ1-1): EPEVTQTPSHQVTQMGQEVILRCVPISNHLYFYWYRQILGQKVEFLVSFYNNEISEKSEIFDDQFSVERPDGSNFTLKIRSTKLEDSAMYFCASSEALVLGTEAFFGQGTRLTVV.

This chain uses TRBV10-1 with TRBJ2-5; 7 bases map to TRBD1. The germline CDR1 and CDR2 sequences are WNHNN and SYGVQD (reference sequence). The trim removed 6 bases at V and 5 bases at J, leaving 6 bases unmatched. The CDR3 runs 13 residues. CDR3 nucleotides: TGCGCCAGCAGCAACAGGGGACAGGAGACCCAGTACTTC. It is translated as CASSNRGQETQYF.

This clone was detected only a few times. The chain recombines TRBV19 with TRBJ2-7; 9 bases align to TRBD2. From germline, CDR1 is LNHDA and CDR2 SQIVND (reference sequence). The CDR3 contains 15 residues. V dropped 2 bases and J dropped 4; count of bases not matched to a gene: 6. CDR3 DNA sequence: TGTGCCAGTAGTATATCAGCGGGGGGCCTTTACGAGCAGTACTTC. As protein: CASSISAGGLYEQYF.

The chain is built from TRBV4-1 and TRBJ1-3; maybe TRBD1 (5 bases). The V and J ends lost 4 bases and 4 bases respectively, with 14 bases between them. This CDR3 spans 15 amino acids. Per the germline V gene, CDR1 is MGHRA and CDR2 is YSYEKL. The CDR3 DNA reads as TGCGCCAGCAGCCCAACAGGAACCCTCGGAAACACCATATATTTT. Encoded protein: CASSPTGTLGNTIYF.

A note on this clone: Germline is not matched at one junction end, which may reflect a read error. This sequence joins TRBV12-5 and TRBJ2-2, with a weak D call TRBD2 (5 bases). CDR1 LGHNT and CDR2 FRNRAP come from the germline V gene. The CDR3 runs to 15 residues. CDR3 in amino acids: CASGFLAYEHRGAVF. DNA for the CDR3: TGTGCTAGTGGTTTCTTGGCGTACGAACACCGGGGAGCTGTTTTT.

The rearrangement joins TRBV7-3 to TRBJ1-1; D gene ambiguous. This CDR3 is built from 12 residues. V lost 1 base, J lost 7 bases, and 7 bases lay in between. Looked up from germline, CDR1 is SGHTA and CDR2 is FQGTGA. The CDR3 sequence is CASSLSGGEAFF. The CDR3, as DNA: TGTGCCAGCAGCTTAAGTGGCGGTGAAGCTTTCTTT.

The V call is TRBV7-2, the J call TRBJ2-7; D possibly corresponds to TRBD2 (5 bases). The CDR3 has 13 amino acids. CDR1 and CDR2 (germline): SGHTA, FQGNSA. Trimming stripped 0 bases from V and 5 bases from J, with 8 bases between. The DNA of the CDR3 is TGTGCCAGCAGCTTAGCTTCCGGGAACGAGCAGTACTTC. Translating gives CASSLASGNEQYF.

This clone occurred once. V usage is TRBV5-1 and J usage is TRBJ1-6; TRBD1 is a possible D gene (6 bases). The CDR3 totals 15 residues. The germline V and J ends were trimmed by 0 bases and 7 bases, with 11 bases remaining between them. The germline V gene encodes CDR1 SGHRS and CDR2 YFSETQ. This CDR3 reads CASSLVGRGNSPLHF. Here the CDR3 DNA reads TGCGCCAGCAGCTTGGTTGGCAGGGGAAATTCACCCCTCCACTTT.

The rearrangement links TRBV7-9 to TRBJ2-5; possible D gene TRBD2, 7 bases. V lost 3 bases to trimming and J lost 1 base, with 12 bases between them. This CDR3 spans 15 amino acids. CDR1 SEHNR and CDR2 FQNEAQ come from the germline V gene (reference sequence). As DNA, the CDR3 is TGTGCCAGCAGCTTGGATCGGGGGGCCCAAGAGACCCAGTACTTC. Protein sequence: CASSLDRGAQETQYF.

The chain's CDR3 is CASSSLSYTGELFF. CDR3 DNA sequence: TGCGCCAGCAGCTCCCTTAGCTACACCGGGGAGCTGTTTTTT. The chain employs TRBV5-1 and TRBJ2-2; D not certain. Trimming took off 3 bases at V and 3 bases at J, with 9 bases between the two ends. Germline V gene sequence: CDR1 SGHRS, CDR2 YFSETQ. The CDR3 is 14 residues long.

This rearrangement joins TRBV18 to TRBJ1-2, with TRBD1 matching 8 bases. In germline, CDR1 is KGHSH, CDR2 LQKENI. J gave up 4 bases and V 3 bases, and 7 bases lay outside the gene matches. The CDR3 contains 15 residues. In nucleotides, the CDR3 is TGTGCCAGCTCACCGCAAGGGACAGGCCTCTATGGCTACACCTTC. Residues: CASSPQGTGLYGYTF.

The rearrangement links TRBV20-1 to TRBJ1-4; no clear D gene. This CDR3 has 11 amino acids. Germline CDR1 reads DFQATT; CDR2 reads SNEGSKA (reference sequence). Deletions cut 0 bases from V and 7 bases from J, with 3 bases between. Here the CDR3 DNA reads TGCAGTGCTAGAGATCCTGAAAAACTGTTTTTT. This encodes CSARDPEKLFF.